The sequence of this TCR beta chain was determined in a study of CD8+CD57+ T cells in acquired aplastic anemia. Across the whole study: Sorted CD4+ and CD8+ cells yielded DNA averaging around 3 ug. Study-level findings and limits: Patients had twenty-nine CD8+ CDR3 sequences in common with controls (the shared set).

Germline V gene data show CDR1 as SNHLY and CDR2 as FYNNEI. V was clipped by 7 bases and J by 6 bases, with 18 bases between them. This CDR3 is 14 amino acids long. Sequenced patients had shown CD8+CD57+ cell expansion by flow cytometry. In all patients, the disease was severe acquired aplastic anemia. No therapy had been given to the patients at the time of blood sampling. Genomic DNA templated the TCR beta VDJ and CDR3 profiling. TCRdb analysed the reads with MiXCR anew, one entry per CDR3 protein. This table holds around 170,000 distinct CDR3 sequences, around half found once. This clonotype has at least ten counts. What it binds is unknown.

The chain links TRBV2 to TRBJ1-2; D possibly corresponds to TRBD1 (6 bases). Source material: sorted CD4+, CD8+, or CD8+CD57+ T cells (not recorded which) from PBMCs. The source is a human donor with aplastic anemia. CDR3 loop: CASNYGGAQNGYTF. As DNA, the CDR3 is TGTGCCAGCAATTACGGGGGGGCGCAGAATGGCTACACCTTC.